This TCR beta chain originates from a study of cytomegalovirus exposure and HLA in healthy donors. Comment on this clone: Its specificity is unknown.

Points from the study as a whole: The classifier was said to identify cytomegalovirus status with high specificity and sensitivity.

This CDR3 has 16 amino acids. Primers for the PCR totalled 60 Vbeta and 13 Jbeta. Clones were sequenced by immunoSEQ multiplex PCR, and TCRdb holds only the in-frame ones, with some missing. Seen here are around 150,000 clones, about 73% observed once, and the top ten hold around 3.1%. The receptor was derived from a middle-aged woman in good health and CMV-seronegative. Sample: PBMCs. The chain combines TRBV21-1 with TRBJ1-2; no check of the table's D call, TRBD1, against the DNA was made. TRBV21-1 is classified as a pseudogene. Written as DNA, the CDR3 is TGTGCCAGCAGCAAAGATTACAGGGGGCAATATGATGGCTACACCTTC. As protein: CASSKDYRGQYDGYTF.